This T cell receptor beta chain was identified in a study of Graves' ophthalmopathy and Graves' hyperthyroidism. Study in general: Stable hyperthyroidism was defined by absence of ophthalmopathy within 18 months of follow-up.

As to this clonotype: What it binds is not known.

The CDR3 length is 17 residues. CDR1 and CDR2 from the germline V gene are SGHVS and FNYEAQ. V shed 6 bases, J shed 2 bases, and the junction held 4 bases outside the gene matches. The authors amplified TCR beta CDR3 regions, and they did so from RNA transcripts for repertoire sequencing. Investigators did first-round RT-PCR with HTBI primers, then second-round multiplex PCR. TCRdb reprocessed the multiplex PCR reads via MiXCR and lists one record per CDR3 protein. The table records 580,000 or so distinct CDR3 sequences, 35% to 40% of them present only once. Study findings and constraints: Blood also contained most of the expanded thyroid clonotypes above 0.001 frequency.

The chain is built from TRBV7-6 and TRBJ2-6, with 13 bases fitting TRBD2. Sequenced: peripheral blood or thyroid tissue (not recorded which). This clonotype was obtained from an adult man with Graves' hyperthyroidism. The CDR3 DNA reads TGTGCCAGCAGAGTAACTAGCGGGAGGGCTGGGGCCAACGTCCTGACTTTC. Protein product: CASRVTSGRAGANVLTF.